The source of this TCR beta chain is a study of blood T cell repertoires in COVID-19. Study-wide background: Both acute and convalescent COVID-19 samples were obtained from the United States, Italy and Spain. The analysed material was cDNA or gDNA that came from T cells, B-cell-depleted T cells, or PBMCs.

Using immunoSEQ multiplex PCR, the repertoire was profiled, and TCRdb retains in-frame clones only, with some absent. The data contain 300,000 to 400,000 clones, over 85% of them singletons. Individuals aged about 18 to 100 years were recruited from roughly 22 US areas. Self-reported history from a screening survey and questionnaire set each donor's cohort. The J segment lost 2 bases and the V segment lost 4 bases, leaving 4 bases of the junction unmatched. This CDR3 spans 15 amino acids. Looked up from germline, CDR1 is SGDLS and CDR2 is YYNGEE. V usage is TRBV9 and J usage is TRBJ2-1; TRBD2 aligns across 9 bases. This clonotype originated in a man in his sixties who had recovered from COVID-19. The specimen was PBMCs or T cells enriched from blood (not recorded which). The CDR3 protein is CASSKGLAAYNEQFF. In nucleotides, the CDR3 is TGTGCCAGCAGCAAGGGACTAGCCGCCTACAATGAGCAGTTCTTC.